The rows below give T cell receptor beta chains drawn from one sample of a study of blood T cells in healthy people across ages. One entry per CDR3 protein, called by TCRdb with MiXCR from the 5' RACE reads. The data hold 800,000 to 950,000 distinct CDR3 sequences, with 30% to 45% observed a single time. The sequenced sample consisted of blood. The origin of the receptors is a young man in good health. The CDR3 runs from the conserved cysteine through the conserved F or W. D genes are given only for firm matches. Expanded clones get a size class; other rows say once, few or many, or leave the size out.

J gene,clone size,D gene,V gene,CDR3 DNA,CDR3 protein
TRBJ2-5,few,TRBD1,TRBV29-1,TGCAGCGTTAACACAGGGGTCGGAGAGACCCAGTACTTC,CSVNTGVGETQYF
TRBJ2-5,.,TRBD2,TRBV20-1,TGCAGTGCTAAGGGACTAGCGGGGAAAGAGACCCAGTACTTC,CSAKGLAGKETQYF
TRBJ1-4,many,.,TRBV27,TGTGCCAGCAGTTTAAACGCGGGGATTGAAAAACTGTTTTTT,CASSLNAGIEKLFF
TRBJ1-6,many,.,TRBV12-3/TRBV12-4,TGTGCCAGCACGGGACCAGGTTCACCCCTCCACTTT,CASTGPGSPLHF
TRBJ2-1,few,.,TRBV20-1,TGCAGTGCTAGAGGTGGCGGGGCCTCCTACAATGAGCAGTTCTTC,CSARGGGASYNEQFF
TRBJ2-7,few,.,TRBV5-6,TGTGCCAGCAGCTTACTAGACTCCTCCTACGAGCAGTACTTC,CASSLLDSSYEQYF
TRBJ2-5,few,TRBD2,TRBV20-1,TGCAGTGCCCCCCTCGGGGCGGGGGGACAAGAGACCCAGTACTTC,CSAPLGAGGQETQYF
TRBJ1-4,.,.,TRBV7-2,TGTGCCAGCAGCTTAGAACAGGATAATGAAAAACTGTCTTTT,CASSLEQDNEKLSF
TRBJ1-4,.,.,TRBV20-1,TGCAGTGCTGATCCCCTGATTGCAACTAATGAAAAACTGTTTTTT,CSADPLIATNEKLFF
TRBJ2-7,.,TRBD1,TRBV4-1,TGCGCCAGCAGCCGTGGGGGGACAGGACGCTCCTACGAGCAGTACTTC,CASSRGGTGRSYEQYF
TRBJ1-1,few,.,TRBV10-3,TGTGCCATCAGTGCAAGGAACACTGAAGCTTTCTTT,CAISARNTEAFF